This T cell receptor beta chain was captured by sequencing in a study of T cell repertoires in cytomegalovirus infection. Study at large: Matching HLA type and CMV infection were both indicated by public TCR beta signatures. Study-level findings and limits: Cumulated frequencies of public TCR beta families served to identify carriers of CMV plus the relevant HLA. Predominance within the ex vivo response was attributable to HLA-C-restricted CMV-specific TCR beta clonotypes.

The CDR3 is made up of 16 amino acids. Germline trimming cut 2 bases from V and 3 bases from J; bases unmatched to any gene: 6. Germline CDR1 reads MDHEN; CDR2 reads SYDVKM. One entry per CDR3 protein results from TCRdb running MiXCR on the reads. This table has around 740,000 distinct CDR3 sequences, about a third appearing once. Of note for this clonotype: The antigen is undetermined.

The sample consisted of PBMCs. The chain employs TRBV28 and TRBJ2-7; TRBD2 matches 11 bases. The TCR was taken from a human donor in good health (CMV status not recorded). Some clones in this sample may be carry-over from other donors' samples. CDR3 sequence (DNA): TGTGCCAGCAGTTTACTTACTAGCGGGGGAATCTACGAGCAGTACTTC. It is translated as CASSLLTSGGIYEQYF.